These 20 T cell receptor beta chains were sequenced from one sample in a study of T cells after somatic rescue of genetic block. Sequenced by immunoSEQ multiplex PCR; TCRdb stores in-frame clones only, minus some. The data hold about 120,000 clones, with around nine tenths observed a single time. Material: peripheral blood mononuclear cells (PBMCs). These receptors were obtained from a woman under 30.

V is TRBV7-9 and J is TRBJ2-7; D uncertain. In germline, CDR1 is SEHNR, CDR2 FQNEAQ (reference sequence). V was pared by 5 bases and J by 4 bases, with 15 bases between. The CDR3 sequence is 14 residues long. The CDR3 DNA reads TGTGCCAGCAGCACCGACGGGCTCCGGTACGAGCAGTACTTC. It yields the protein CASSTDGLRYEQYF.

The rearrangement uses TRBV28 and TRBJ2-7; 7 nucleotides line up with TRBD1. This CDR3 comprises 14 residues. From germline, CDR1 is MDHEN and CDR2 SYDVKM. With V trimmed by 5 bases and J by 2 bases, 6 bases remained unmatched. The CDR3 spells CASSATGSTYEQYF. The CDR3, as DNA: TGTGCCAGCAGTGCGACAGGGAGCACCTACGAGCAGTACTTC.

The CDR3 loop is CASSPPGSGGGGTDTQYF. CDR3 coding DNA: TGTGCCAGCAGCCCCCCGGGTAGCGGGGGCGGCGGGACAGATACGCAGTATTTT. V usage is TRBV4-2 and J usage is TRBJ2-3, with 9 bases identical to TRBD2. V gave up 4 bases and J gave up 3 bases; unmatched junction bases: 14. The CDR3 is made up of 18 amino acids. Germline values: CDR1 LGHNA, CDR2 YNFKEQ.

The V gene is TRBV2, the J gene TRBJ1-1; the D is unclear. The germline V and J ends were trimmed by 6 bases and 7 bases, with 12 bases remaining between them. This CDR3 spans 12 amino acids. The germline CDR1 and CDR2 sequences are SNHLY and FYNNEI. The CDR3 sequence: CASSGSGVEAFF. The CDR3 nucleotides are TGTGCCAGCAGCGGGAGTGGAGTTGAAGCTTTCTTT.

The chain is built from TRBV14 and TRBJ2-1; TRBD1 is a possible D gene (5 bases). This CDR3 region has 15 residues. V dropped 3 bases and J dropped 8 bases, with 17 bases sitting between them. The germline gives CDR1 SGHDN, CDR2 FVKESK. For the CDR3, the DNA is TGTGCCAGCAGCCAGGCCTCCGCAGGGCACCATGAGCAGTTCTTC. This codes for CASSQASAGHHEQFF.

The chain links TRBV6-1 to TRBJ1-5; no clear D. This CDR3 spans 15 amino acids. V was trimmed by 7 bases and J by 0 bases, leaving 13 bases between them. Germline CDR1 and CDR2: MNHNS and SASEGT. CDR3 region: CASNAVPYSNQPQHF. DNA for the CDR3: TGTGCCAGCAACGCAGTCCCTTATAGCAATCAGCCCCAGCATTTT.

CDR3 sequence reads: CASSPGVSNTGELFF. DNA of the CDR3: TGTGCCAGCAGTCCGGGGGTTTCGAACACCGGGGAGCTGTTTTTT. The J gene is TRBJ2-2, the V gene TRBV4-2; D is possibly TRBD2 (6 bases). Trimming left V 6 bases short and J 0 bases short, with 11 bases between. The CDR3 spans 15 residues. Germline V lookup: CDR1 LGHNA, CDR2 YNFKEQ.

The chain has TRBV7-9 and TRBJ2-1; D ambiguous. Germline assignment: CDR1 SEHNR and CDR2 FQNEAQ (reference sequence). The V end lost 5 bases, the J end lost 7 bases, and 6 bases lay between the germline ends. The CDR3 contains 11 residues. CDR3 region: CASSVTNEQFF. The DNA of the CDR3 is TGTGCCAGCAGCGTTACAAATGAGCAGTTCTTC. The full variable domain, its missing parts supplied by reference TRBV7-9 and TRBJ2-1, is DTGVSQNPRHKITKRGQNVTFRCDPISEHNRLYWYRQTLGQGPEFLTYFQNEAQLEKSRLLSDRFSAERPKGSFSTLEIQRTEQGDSAMYLCASSVTNEQFFGPGTRLTVL.

This chain joins TRBV9 and TRBJ2-1; 11 bases agree with TRBD1. With 3 bases clipped from V and 7 bases from J, the junction kept 6 bases outside the gene matches. This CDR3 spans 15 amino acids. Germline assignment: CDR1 SGDLS and CDR2 YYNGEE. The CDR3 DNA reads TGTGCCAGCAGCGCATCCGGGACAGGGGGTAATGAGCAGTTCTTC. Amino acids: CASSASGTGGNEQFF.

V usage is TRBV27 and J usage is TRBJ2-7; D may correspond to TRBD1 or TRBD2 (6 bases each). The CDR3 consists of 14 residues. CDR1 is MNHEY, CDR2 SMNVEV, per germline (reference sequence). Trimming shortened V by 5 bases and J by 2 bases, and 13 bases separated the two germline ends. The chain's CDR3 is CASSQGGTAYEQYF. CDR3 nucleotide sequence: TGTGCCAGCAGTCAAGGGGGGACCGCCTACGAGCAGTACTTC.

The genes are TRBV6-5 and TRBJ2-7; D might be TRBD1 or TRBD2, each matching 5 bases. V lost 2 bases and J 1 base, leaving 12 bases between the germline ends. Germline-derived CDR1 and CDR2 are MNHEY and SVGAGI. The CDR3 loop spans 15 amino acids. In DNA form, the CDR3 reads TGTGCCAGCAGTTACAGCCGGGACGGTTCCTACGAGCAGTACTTC. Residues: CASSYSRDGSYEQYF.

The chain uses TRBV30 and TRBJ2-7; D remains unclear. Germline CDR1 GTSNPN, CDR2 SVGIG (reference sequence). Trimming removed 0 bases from V and 2 bases from J, with 5 bases in between. The CDR3 length is 12 residues. CDR3 amino acids: CAWSVSTYEQYF. The DNA of the CDR3 is TGTGCCTGGAGTGTGTCGACCTACGAGCAGTACTTC.

This chain links TRBV7-6 with TRBJ2-7; D not resolved. This CDR3 contains 13 residues. Trimming removed 1 base at V and 2 bases at J, with 6 bases between. CDR1 and CDR2 from the germline V gene are SGHVS and FNYEAQ. In DNA form, the CDR3 reads TGTGCCAGCAGCTTAGAACTGCCCTACGAGCAGTACTTC. It specifies CASSLELPYEQYF.

The rearrangement uses TRBV5-4 and TRBJ1-2; 8 bases align to TRBD1. The CDR3 extends over 14 amino acids. V was clipped by 4 bases and J by 7 bases; unmatched bases: 9. Germline CDR1 and CDR2: SGHNT and YYREEE (reference sequence). In DNA, the CDR3 is TGTGCCAGCAGCCTTTGGGGACAGGTTTTTGGCTACACCTTC. Translating it yields CASSLWGQVFGYTF.

The chain combines TRBV7-3 with TRBJ1-6, with D possibly matching TRBD1 (5 bases). Trimming shortened V by 3 bases and J by 7 bases, and 10 bases separated the two germline ends. The germline gives CDR1 SGHTA, CDR2 FQGTGA. CDR3 length: 14 amino acids. The CDR3 sequence: CASSFGTANSPLHF. The CDR3 DNA follows: TGTGCCAGCAGCTTCGGGACGGCCAATTCACCCCTCCACTTT.

The chain links TRBV4-3 to TRBJ2-5; 9 bases line up with TRBD1. The length of the CDR3 is 15 residues. Germline lookup yields CDR1 LGHNA and CDR2 YSLEER. The junction had 5 bases not matched to a gene; V was cut back by 1 base and J by 5 bases. CDR3 coding DNA: TGCGCCAGCAGCCAAGGGACAGGGGCGGGGGAGACCCAGTACTTC. Its protein product is CASSQGTGAGETQYF.

V is TRBV15 and J is TRBJ1-2, with TRBD1 identical over 7 bases. J lost 8 bases, V lost 0 bases, and 9 bases had no gene match. Germline V gene lookup returns CDR1 LNHNV and CDR2 YYDKDF (reference sequence). The CDR3 totals 15 residues. The CDR3 DNA reads TGTGCCACCAGCAGAGATAAATGGGACAGCGAGGGCTACACCTTC. As protein: CATSRDKWDSEGYTF.

The chain uses TRBV5-1 and TRBJ1-4; possibly TRBD1 for D (5 bases). The ends were cut back, 2 bases at V and 7 bases at J, with 9 bases in the middle. CDR1 SGHRS and CDR2 YFSETQ come from the germline V gene. The CDR3 runs to 13 residues. This CDR3 reads CASSLRGAEKLFF. The CDR3 nucleotides are TGCGCCAGCAGCTTAAGAGGGGCTGAAAAACTGTTTTTT.

The chain links TRBV7-2 to TRBJ2-1; 8 bases map to TRBD1. The germline gives CDR1 SGHTA, CDR2 FQGNSA. Trimming cost V 2 bases and J 6 bases; bases outside gene matches: 3. This CDR3 is 14 amino acids long. In DNA form, the CDR3 reads TGTGCCAGCAGCTTACAGGGGGCGATCAATGAGCAGTTCTTC. Amino acids: CASSLQGAINEQFF.

The V gene is TRBV7-9, the J gene TRBJ2-5; 9 bases align to TRBD2. The germline V gene encodes CDR1 SEHNR and CDR2 FQNEAQ (reference sequence). The CDR3 sequence is 13 residues long. Trimming cost V 5 bases and J 3 bases; bases outside gene matches: 1. This CDR3 is CASSQREEETQYF. As DNA, the CDR3 is TGTGCCAGCAGCCAGCGGGAGGAAGAGACCCAGTACTTC.